These 18 T cell receptor beta chains share one sample of origin, sequenced in a study of Graves' ophthalmopathy and Graves' hyperthyroidism. TCR beta CDR3 regions were amplified from RNA transcripts. First-round RT-PCR relied on HTBI primers, and a second-round multiplex PCR came next. Each CDR3 protein is one row after TCRdb ran MiXCR on the multiplex PCR reads. This sample has around 1.1 million distinct CDR3 sequences, with about two fifths found just once. The sequenced sample was peripheral blood or thyroid tissue (not recorded which). These receptor sequences come from an adult man with Graves' hyperthyroidism.

This clonotype was recorded a few times. The CDR3 DNA reads as TGTGCCAGCAGCTCTCCAGAAAGACCGGGACAGGGGGGAAGGAACACTGAAGCTTTCTTT. Protein: CASSSPERPGQGGRNTEAFF. The chain has TRBV7-9 and TRBJ1-1; 11 bases fit TRBD1. Trimming cost V 4 bases and J 1 base; bases outside gene matches: 17. The germline gives CDR1 SEHNR, CDR2 FQNEAQ (reference sequence). This CDR3 region has 20 residues.

The chain joins TRBV15 to TRBJ2-3; 16 positions agree with TRBD2. CDR3 length: 16 residues. Unmatched junction bases numbered 3, after V lost 5 bases and J lost 4 bases. CDR1 LNHNV and CDR2 YYDKDF come from the germline V gene (reference sequence). CDR3 residues: CATSGGLAGGPDTQYF. DNA for the CDR3: TGTGCCACCAGCGGGGGACTAGCGGGAGGGCCAGATACGCAGTATTTT.

This chain joins TRBV10-3 and TRBJ2-7, with a weak D call TRBD1 (7 bases). V was shortened by 5 bases and J by 1 base, with 18 bases between the two germline ends. The CDR3 has 16 amino acids. Germline CDR1 ENHRY, CDR2 SYGVKD. The CDR3 region is CAISPSGEDRSYEQYF. The CDR3 DNA reads as TGTGCCATCAGTCCGAGTGGGGAGGACAGGTCCTACGAGCAGTACTTC.

The chain links TRBV10-3 to TRBJ1-6; D is perhaps TRBD1 (6 bases). Germline-derived CDR1 and CDR2 are ENHRY and SYGVKD. V was shortened by 5 bases and J by 5 bases, with 10 bases between the two germline ends. CDR3 size: 14 residues. CDR3 loop: CAISFGQNNSPLHF. The CDR3 DNA is TGTGCCATCAGTTTTGGACAGAATAATTCACCCCTCCACTTT.

The chain links TRBV25-1 to TRBJ2-2, with 10 bases lining up with TRBD1. J was trimmed by 2 bases and V by 3 bases; bases with no gene match: 3. Germline V CDR1 and CDR2: MGHDK, SYGVNS. This CDR3 spans 16 amino acids. CDR3 in DNA: TGTGCCAGCAGTGATTGGGACAGGGGAAACACCGGGGAGCTGTTTTTT. Its translation: CASSDWDRGNTGELFF.

The V and J genes are TRBV10-3 and TRBJ1-1, with D unclear. The germline CDR1 and CDR2 sequences are ENHRY and SYGVKD. The V gene lost 10 bases and the J gene lost 1 base, with 16 bases spanning the gap. The CDR3 is made up of 14 amino acids. The CDR3 DNA reads TGTGCCAGTACTATAATTCTTGGGAACACTGAAGCTTTCTTT. Its translation is CASTIILGNTEAFF.

The rearrangement links TRBV19 to TRBJ2-7, with unresolved D. The V end was cut by 9 bases, the J end by 7 bases, with 10 bases between. CDR1 is LNHDA, CDR2 SQIVND, per germline (reference sequence). The CDR3 runs to 10 residues. The CDR3 sequence is CARGASEQYF. In nucleotides, the CDR3 is TGTGCCAGAGGAGCGTCTGAGCAGTACTTC.

In its sample, this clonotype was seen many times. V and J are TRBV12-3 or TRBV12-4 and TRBJ1-2; TRBD1 is a possible D gene (5 bases). This CDR3 comprises 15 residues. Trimming took 5 bases from V and 8 from J, leaving 21 bases between them. The DNA of the CDR3 is TGTGCCAGCAGTCCACCGGTAGGGTCCAGGGACGGCTACACCTTC. Its protein is CASSPPVGSRDGYTF.

This clonotype showed up many times. The V call is TRBV5-1, the J call TRBJ2-7; D is perhaps TRBD2 (5 bases). V was trimmed by 6 bases and J by 7 bases, leaving 17 bases between them. Germline V CDR1 and CDR2: SGHRS, YFSETQ. The CDR3 extends over 13 amino acids. The chain's CDR3 is CASKGPARVEQYF. For the CDR3, the DNA is TGCGCCAGCAAGGGCCCAGCGCGGGTTGAGCAGTACTTC.

This chain uses TRBV11-2 with TRBJ1-4, with a weak D call TRBD1 (5 bases). Germline CDR1 and CDR2: SGHAT and FQNNGV. Trimming pared 6 bases from V and 8 bases from J, leaving 16 bases between. There are 14 residues in the CDR3. The CDR3 loop is CASRRMGGYEKLFF. In DNA form, the CDR3 reads TGTGCCAGCAGGAGGATGGGGGGTTACGAAAAACTGTTTTTT.

V is TRBV20-1 and J is TRBJ1-5; D is perhaps TRBD1 (5 bases). The V end was cut by 6 bases, the J end by 7 bases, with 19 bases between. The CDR3 sequence is 14 residues long. Per the germline V gene, CDR1 is DFQATT and CDR2 is SNEGSKA (reference sequence). The chain's CDR3 is CSARGPGLGQPQHF. In nucleotides, the CDR3 is TGCAGTGCCCGAGGGCCAGGGTTGGGACAGCCCCAGCATTTT.

Concerning this clonotype itself: The final CDR3 position lacks the conserved phenylalanine or tryptophan, pointing to a likely read error. V usage is TRBV10-3 and J usage is TRBJ1-5, with TRBD1 matching 9 bases. CDR1 is ENHRY and CDR2 is SYGVKD in the germline V gene. This CDR3 has 15 residues. The CDR3 protein is CALSETGQGIQPQHL. The CDR3 nucleotides read TGTGCCCTCAGTGAAACGGGACAGGGAATTCAGCCCCAGCATCTT.

V is TRBV10-3 and J is TRBJ2-7; 7 bases are a match to TRBD2. The CDR3 sequence is 14 residues long. V was clipped by 10 bases and J by 0 bases; unmatched bases: 9. Germline CDR1 is ENHRY and CDR2 is SYGVKD. The CDR3 region is CASSGDLSSYEQYF. The DNA for the CDR3 is TGTGCCAGCAGCGGGGACCTGAGCTCCTACGAGCAGTACTTC.

The chain uses TRBV10-2 and TRBJ1-2, with 8 nucleotides matching TRBD1. Germline trimming cut 2 bases from V and 6 bases from J; bases unmatched to any gene: 5. The CDR3 is 14 amino acids. CDR1 and CDR2 (germline): WSHSY, SAAADI. The CDR3 loop reads CASSEPDRADGYTF. DNA for the CDR3: TGCGCCAGCAGTGAGCCGGACAGGGCAGATGGCTACACCTTC.

This clonotype was counted between two and nine times. In DNA, the CDR3 is TGCGCCAGCAGCCCAACGAAGGGTTCTACTGGAAACACCATATATTTT. Amino acids: CASSPTKGSTGNTIYF. The chain combines TRBV4-1 with TRBJ1-3; D unclear. The V and J ends lost 4 bases and 2 bases respectively, with 15 bases between them. The CDR3 contains 16 residues. Germline-derived CDR1 and CDR2 are MGHRA and YSYEKL.

This clonotype showed up just a few times. The J gene is TRBJ2-7, the V gene TRBV18; unclear D gene. Trimming cost V 5 bases and J 1 base, with 12 bases left between them. This CDR3 region has 14 residues. CDR1 and CDR2 (germline): KGHSH, LQKENI. In DNA, the CDR3 is TGTGCCAGCTCAGGTACACCTTCTTCCTACGAGCAGTACTTC. It specifies CASSGTPSSYEQYF.

In its sample, this clonotype was seen many times. The chain links TRBV10-3 to TRBJ2-7; D remains unclear. The V end was cut by 9 bases, the J end by 2 bases, with 11 bases between. The CDR3 totals 12 residues. Germline V CDR1 and CDR2: ENHRY, SYGVKD. In DNA form, the CDR3 reads TGTGCCATTCGGACGGAGACCTACGAGCAGTACTTC. Translated, it gives CAIRTETYEQYF.

This clonotype was counted at least ten times. V and J are TRBV5-1 and TRBJ1-5; D call uncertain. Trimming took off 1 base at V and 5 bases at J, with 10 bases between the two ends. The V gene's germline CDR1 is SGHRS and CDR2 YFSETQ. This CDR3 spans 14 amino acids. Here the CDR3 reads CASSLRGDDQPQHF. CDR3 nucleotides: TGCGCCAGCAGCTTGAGAGGTGACGATCAGCCCCAGCATTTT.